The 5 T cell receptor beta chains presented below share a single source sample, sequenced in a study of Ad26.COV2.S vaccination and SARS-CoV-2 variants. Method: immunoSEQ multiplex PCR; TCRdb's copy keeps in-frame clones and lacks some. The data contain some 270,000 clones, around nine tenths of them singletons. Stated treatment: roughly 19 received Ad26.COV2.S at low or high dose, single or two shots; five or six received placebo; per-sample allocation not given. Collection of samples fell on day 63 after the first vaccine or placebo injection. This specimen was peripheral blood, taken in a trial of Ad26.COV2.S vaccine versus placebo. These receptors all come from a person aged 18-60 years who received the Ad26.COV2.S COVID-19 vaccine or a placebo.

The CDR3 here is CASSSGPPPNTGELFF. The CDR3 bases are TGTGCCAGCAGCTCAGGACCACCTCCGAACACCGGGGAGCTGTTTTTT. The rearrangement joins TRBV11-2 to TRBJ2-2, with D hard to call. V was pared by 4 bases and J by 0 bases, with 12 bases between. Germline V CDR1 and CDR2: SGHAT, FQNNGV. CDR3 length: 16 amino acids.

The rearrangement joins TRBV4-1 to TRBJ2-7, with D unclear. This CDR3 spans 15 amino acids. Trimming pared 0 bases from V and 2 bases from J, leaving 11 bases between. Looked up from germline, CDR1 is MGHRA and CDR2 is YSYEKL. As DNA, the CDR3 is TGCGCCAGCAGCCAAGATAGTATAGGCCCCTACGAGCAGTACTTC. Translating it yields CASSQDSIGPYEQYF.

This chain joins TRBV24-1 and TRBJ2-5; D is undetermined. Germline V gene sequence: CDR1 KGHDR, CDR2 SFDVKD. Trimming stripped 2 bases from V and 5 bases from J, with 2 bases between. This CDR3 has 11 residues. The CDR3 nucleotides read TGTGCCACCAGTGATTGGGAGACCCAGTACTTC. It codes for CATSDWETQYF.

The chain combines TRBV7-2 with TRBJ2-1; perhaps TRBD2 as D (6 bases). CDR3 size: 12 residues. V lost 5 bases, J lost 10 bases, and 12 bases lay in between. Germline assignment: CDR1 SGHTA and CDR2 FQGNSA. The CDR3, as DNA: TGTGCCAGCAGCGCGACTAGTTTAGAGCAGTTCTTC. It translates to CASSATSLEQFF. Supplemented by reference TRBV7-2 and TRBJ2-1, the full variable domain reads GAGVSQSPSNKVTEKGKDVELRCDPISGHTALYWYRQSLGQGLEFLIYFQGNSAPDKSGLPSDRFSAERTGGSVSTLTIQRTQQEDSAVYLCASSATSLEQFFGPGTRLTVL.

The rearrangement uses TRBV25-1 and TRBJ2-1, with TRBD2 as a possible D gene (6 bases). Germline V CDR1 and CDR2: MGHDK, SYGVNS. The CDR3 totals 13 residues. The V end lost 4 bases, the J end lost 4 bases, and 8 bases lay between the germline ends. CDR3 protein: CASSVAGYNEQFF. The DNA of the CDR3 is TGTGCCAGCAGTGTGGCGGGGTACAATGAGCAGTTCTTC.